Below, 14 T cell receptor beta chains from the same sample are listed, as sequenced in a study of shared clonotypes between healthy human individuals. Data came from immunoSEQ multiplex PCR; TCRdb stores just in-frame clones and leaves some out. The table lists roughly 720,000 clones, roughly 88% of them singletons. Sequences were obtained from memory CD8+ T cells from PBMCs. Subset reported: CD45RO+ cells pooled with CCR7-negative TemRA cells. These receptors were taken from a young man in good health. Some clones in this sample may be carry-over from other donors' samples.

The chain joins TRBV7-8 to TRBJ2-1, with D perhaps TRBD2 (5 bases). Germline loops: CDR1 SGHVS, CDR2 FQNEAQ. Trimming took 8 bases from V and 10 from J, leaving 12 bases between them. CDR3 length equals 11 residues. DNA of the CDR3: TGTGCCAGCGCAGGACTGACAGAGCAGTTCTTC. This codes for CASAGLTEQFF.

The CDR3: CASSSSPGTGTGHNEQFF. CDR3 bases: TGTGCCAGCAGCTCGAGTCCCGGGACAGGGACGGGACACAATGAGCAGTTCTTC. V gene TRBV5-6 combines with J gene TRBJ2-1; 9 bases fit TRBD1. V was clipped by 3 bases and J by 5 bases; unmatched bases: 15. This CDR3 contains 18 residues. In germline, CDR1 is SGHDT, CDR2 YYEEEE.

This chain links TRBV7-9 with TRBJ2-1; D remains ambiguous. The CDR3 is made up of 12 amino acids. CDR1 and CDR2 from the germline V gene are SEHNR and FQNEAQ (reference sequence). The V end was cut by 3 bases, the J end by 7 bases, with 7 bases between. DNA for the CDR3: TGTGCCAGCAGCTTTACCCGAAATGAGCAGTTCTTC. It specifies CASSFTRNEQFF.

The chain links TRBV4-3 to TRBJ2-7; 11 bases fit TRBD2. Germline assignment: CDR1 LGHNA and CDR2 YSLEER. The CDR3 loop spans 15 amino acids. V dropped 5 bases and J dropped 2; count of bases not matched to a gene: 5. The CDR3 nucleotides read TGCGCCAGCAGCATGACTAGCGGGAACGCCTACGAGCAGTACTTC. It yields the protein CASSMTSGNAYEQYF.

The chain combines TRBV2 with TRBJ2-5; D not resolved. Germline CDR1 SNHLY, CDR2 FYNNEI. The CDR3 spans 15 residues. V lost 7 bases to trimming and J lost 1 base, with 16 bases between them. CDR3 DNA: TGTGCCAGCATACGCGAGGTTTTGGGCCAAGAGACCCAGTACTTC. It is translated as CASIREVLGQETQYF.

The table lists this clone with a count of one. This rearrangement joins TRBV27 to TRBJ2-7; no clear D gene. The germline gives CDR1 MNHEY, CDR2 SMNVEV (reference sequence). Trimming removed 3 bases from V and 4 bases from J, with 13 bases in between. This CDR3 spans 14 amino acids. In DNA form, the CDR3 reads TGTGCCAGCAGTTTGGGCGATTCCCTATACGAGCAGTACTTC. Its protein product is CASSLGDSLYEQYF.

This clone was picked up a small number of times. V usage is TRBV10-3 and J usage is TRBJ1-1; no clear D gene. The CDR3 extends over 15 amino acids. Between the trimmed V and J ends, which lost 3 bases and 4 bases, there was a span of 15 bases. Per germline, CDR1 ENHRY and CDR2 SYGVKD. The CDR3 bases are TGTGCCATCAGTGAAGATCACGGGTTGGGCACTGAAGCTTTCTTT. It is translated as CAISEDHGLGTEAFF.

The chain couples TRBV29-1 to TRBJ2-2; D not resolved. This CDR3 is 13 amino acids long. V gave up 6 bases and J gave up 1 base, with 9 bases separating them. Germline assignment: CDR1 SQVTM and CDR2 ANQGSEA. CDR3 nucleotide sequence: TGCAGCGTACGAGATTTGAACACCGGGGAGCTGTTTTTT. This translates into CSVRDLNTGELFF.

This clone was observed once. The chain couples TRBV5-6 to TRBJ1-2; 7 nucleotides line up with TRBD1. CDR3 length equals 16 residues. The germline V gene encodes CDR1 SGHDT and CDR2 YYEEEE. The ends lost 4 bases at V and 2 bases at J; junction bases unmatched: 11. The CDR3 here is CASSPGRDRYNYGYTF. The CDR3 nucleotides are TGTGCCAGCAGCCCGGGCCGGGACAGATACAACTATGGCTACACCTTC.

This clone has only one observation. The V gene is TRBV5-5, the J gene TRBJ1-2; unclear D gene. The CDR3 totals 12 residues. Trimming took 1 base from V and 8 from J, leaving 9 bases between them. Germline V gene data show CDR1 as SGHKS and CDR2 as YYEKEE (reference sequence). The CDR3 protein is CASSLYGRGYTF. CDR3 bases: TGTGCCAGCAGCTTGTATGGGCGCGGCTACACCTTC.

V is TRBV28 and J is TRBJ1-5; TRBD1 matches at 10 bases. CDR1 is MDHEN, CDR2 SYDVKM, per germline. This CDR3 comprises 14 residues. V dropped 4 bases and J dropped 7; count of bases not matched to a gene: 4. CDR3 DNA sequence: TGTGCCAGCAGTTGGGGACAGGGGTTGCAGCCCCAGCATTTT. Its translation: CASSWGQGLQPQHF.

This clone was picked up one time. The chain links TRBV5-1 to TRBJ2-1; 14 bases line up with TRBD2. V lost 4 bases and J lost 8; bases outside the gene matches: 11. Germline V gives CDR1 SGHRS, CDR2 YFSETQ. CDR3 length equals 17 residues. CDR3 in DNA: TGCGCCAGCAGCCCCCTGACTAGCGGGAGGGTGTCGGATGAGCAGTTCTTC. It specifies CASSPLTSGRVSDEQFF.

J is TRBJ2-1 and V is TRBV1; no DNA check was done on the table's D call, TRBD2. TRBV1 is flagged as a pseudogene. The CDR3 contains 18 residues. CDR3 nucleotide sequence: TGCACCAGCAGCCAAGATTGGGACGGGTGCGGGGGTCACAATGAGCAGTTCTTC. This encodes CTSSQDWDGCGGHNEQFF.

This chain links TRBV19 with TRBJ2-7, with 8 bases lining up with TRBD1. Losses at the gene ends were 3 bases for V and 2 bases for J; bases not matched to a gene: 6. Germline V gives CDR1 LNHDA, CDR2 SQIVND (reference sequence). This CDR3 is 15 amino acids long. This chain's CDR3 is CASSMQGAVTYEQYF. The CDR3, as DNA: TGTGCCAGTAGTATGCAGGGGGCAGTGACCTACGAGCAGTACTTC. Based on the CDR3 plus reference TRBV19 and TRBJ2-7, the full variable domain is DGGITQSPKYLFRKEGQNVTLSCEQNLNHDAMYWYRQDPGQGLRLIYYSQIVNDFQKGDIAEGYSVSREKKESFPLTVTSAQKNPTAFYLCASSMQGAVTYEQYFGPGTRLTVT.